This T cell receptor (beta chain) was recorded in a study of blood T cell repertoires in COVID-19. Overall study context: Sites in the United States, Italy and Spain provided acute and convalescent COVID-19 samples. Sources were T cells, B-cell-depleted T cells, or PBMCs; the material itself was cDNA or gDNA.

Per the authors' pipeline: Counts of nucleated cells, estimated from reference gene primer amplification, were obtained. Generated by immunoSEQ multiplex PCR, the TCRdb table keeps only in-frame clones and is missing some. V, J and clone size are taken as reported in that table, and D and trimming were inferred from the DNA itself. The sample lists 150,000 to 200,000 clones; about 86% were seen once. V lost 4 bases and J lost 4, with 11 bases in between. The CDR3 totals 14 residues. Germline-derived CDR1 and CDR2 are SGHTS and YDEGEE. Seattle's enrolled individuals joined amid active infection and were then monitored longitudinally.

This TCR was sampled from a woman aged 55-70 years with COVID-19, enrolled during active disease. Material for sequencing was peripheral blood. The chain carries TRBV5-8 and TRBJ1-4; D is perhaps TRBD1 (6 bases). The DNA of the CDR3 is TGTGCCAGCAGCCTGGGACACCTTAATGAAAAACTGTTTTTT. Protein: CASSLGHLNEKLFF.